The clone carrying this TCR beta chain was seen more than once but under ten times. As yet, its antigen is unknown. Researchers took blood at baseline, on cycle 4 day 1, and on cycle 7 day 1. This sample was included in a study of OX40 agonist ivuxolimab in advanced cancers. Study-level background: Prior anti-PD-1, anti-PD-L1 or anti-CTLA-4 therapy was allowed; less than 45% had some. Among those treated, three patients had partial responses, one with hepatocellular carcinoma and two with cutaneous melanoma.

General observations from the study: On average, CD8+ T cells had more expanded clones than CD4+.

Sequenced by immunoSEQ multiplex PCR; TCRdb stores in-frame clones only, minus some. This table holds about 14,000 clones, around nine tenths found once. The source is an adult with an advanced solid tumor such as melanoma, head and neck, liver or kidney cancer. The source was CD4+ or CD8+ T cells sorted from blood, collected in a trial of the OX40 agonist ivuxolimab.

The CDR3 is CASSALKHTGELFF. The CDR3 DNA reads TGTGCCAGCAGCGCCTTGAAGCACACCGGGGAGCTGTTTTTT. The rearrangement uses TRBV6-5 and TRBJ2-2; D ambiguous. V shed 6 bases and J shed 3 bases, with 11 bases lying between them. Germline-derived CDR1 and CDR2 are MNHEY and SVGAGI. This CDR3 is 14 amino acids long.